Listed below are T cell receptor beta chains from one sample, sequenced in a study of PD-1 blockade in classical Hodgkin lymphoma. The data were produced by immunoSEQ multiplex PCR, yet TCRdb's version contains in-frame clones alone and is incomplete. Of around 30,000 clones listed, 80% to 95% are singletons. The sample consisted of peripheral blood mononuclear cells (PBMCs). These TCRs come from a human donor with classical Hodgkin lymphoma. Both conserved end residues are part of each CDR3.

CDR3aa: CASSSSQGTASYEQYF
v_gene: TRBV7-6

CDR3aa: CASSQDVYNEQFF
v_gene: TRBV7-7

CDR3aa: CASSPETSGQTQYF
v_gene: TRBV18

CDR3aa: CASSLGREPQHF
v_gene: TRBV28

CDR3aa: CAISEPGNYEQYF
v_gene: TRBV10-3

CDR3aa: CASSLRGTGGDGEQFF
v_gene: TRBV27

CDR3aa: CASSILAGGGEQYF
v_gene: TRBV28

CDR3aa: CAIGQGTGTEAFF
v_gene: TRBV21-1

CDR3aa: CASSALGTGSYEQYF
v_gene: TRBV6-6

CDR3aa: CASSFGGGSRGEQFF
v_gene: TRBV28

CDR3aa: CASSPLRAPAEGEQFF
v_gene: TRBV28

CDR3aa: CASSLRRSGEQYF
v_gene: TRBV11-2

CDR3aa: CAISALPPGEQSLNYGYTF
v_gene: TRBV10-3

CDR3aa: CASSWGQGNTGELFF
v_gene: TRBV27

CDR3aa: CAISENGQPNQPQHF
v_gene: TRBV10-3

CDR3aa: CASSPHTSSYEQYF
v_gene: TRBV9

CDR3aa: CASSLSLGRDFSNQPQHF
v_gene: TRBV28

CDR3aa: CASSSGATTYQETQYF
v_gene: TRBV7-6

CDR3aa: CASSGTGETQYF
v_gene: TRBV9

CDR3aa: CASSLYVGTSATEQFF
v_gene: TRBV27

CDR3aa: CASSPGSRENEQFF
v_gene: TRBV11-2

CDR3aa: CASSLRTGTGNVGGYTF
v_gene: TRBV5-1

CDR3aa: CAERADVNQPQHF
v_gene: TRBV28

CDR3aa: CASSYPGQWNTEAFF
v_gene: TRBV28

CDR3aa: CAISESGIGGAGELFF
v_gene: TRBV10-3

CDR3aa: CASSRLLAGASYEQYF
v_gene: TRBV4-1